The clone carrying this T cell receptor (beta chain) has at least ten counts. No antigen is known for it. The data were taken from a study of regulatory T cells in long-lasting Graves disease. In the study overall: Antithyroid drugs had been taken under 3 months by newly diagnosed Graves' patients. Notes on the study in general: The number of shared public clonotypes was higher in persistent patients (approximately 3,000) than new patients (about 910).

CDR3 length: 14 residues. Germline values: CDR1 MNHNS, CDR2 SASEGT. V dropped 8 bases and J dropped 3; count of bases not matched to a gene: 8. Relying on iRepertoire HTBI primers and Arm-PCR of CDR3 regions, the team built TCR beta libraries. TCRdb independently ran MiXCR on the multiplex PCR reads; one entry per CDR3 protein. Of roughly 260,000 distinct CDR3 sequences listed, about 17% are singletons. Time point reported: newly diagnosed GD, antithyroid drugs for less than 3 months. Generation of the TCR library employed RNA extracted from PBMCs. The same sample was also used in a study of T cells in Graves' hyperthyroidism and ophthalmopathy.

The clonotype comes from a woman in her 30s with Graves disease. The source was peripheral blood mononuclear cells (PBMCs), collected at new diagnosis, from a patient treated with antithyroid drugs. The rearrangement uses TRBV6-1 and TRBJ1-2; the match to TRBD1 covers 8 bases. For the CDR3, the DNA is TGTGCCAGCCCAAGGACAGGGCCGGACTATGGCTACACCTTC. This codes for CASPRTGPDYGYTF.